This T cell receptor (beta chain) derives from a study of blood T cell repertoires in COVID-19. As originally analysed: Reference gene primer amplification gave estimated nucleated cell counts. The method was immunoSEQ multiplex PCR; TCRdb's version includes in-frame clones alone and lacks a portion of them. The V and J calls and clone size are taken from that table; D and trimming were inferred from the DNA. This sample carries some 150,000 clones, approximately 86% of them seen once, and the ten largest clones take about 4.1%. The V and J ends lost 1 base and 4 bases respectively, with 10 bases between them. CDR1 is GTSNPN and CDR2 is SVGIG in the germline V gene (reference sequence). CDR3 length equals 13 residues.

The sequence came from an older woman with active or convalescent COVID-19. The chain couples TRBV30 to TRBJ1-1, with D unresolved. The specimen was peripheral blood. CDR3 amino acids: CAWSAPVGTEAFF. The CDR3 nucleotides are TGTGCCTGGAGTGCCCCGGTCGGCACTGAAGCTTTCTTT.